These 32 T cell receptor beta chains were all obtained from the same sample, sequenced in a study of regulatory T cells in long-lasting Graves disease. Libraries of TCR beta came from iRepertoire HTBI primers plus Arm-PCR of CDR3 regions. TCRdb re-analysed the multiplex PCR reads in MiXCR, keeping a single row per CDR3 protein. The table records about 430,000 distinct CDR3 sequences, over 14% of them present only once. The time point was: newly diagnosed GD, antithyroid drugs for less than 3 months. Making the TCR library involved RNA that had been extracted from PBMCs. The same data also went into a second study, on T cells in Graves' hyperthyroidism and ophthalmopathy.

The specimen was peripheral blood mononuclear cells (PBMCs), collected at new diagnosis, from a patient treated with antithyroid drugs. The receptors stem from a woman in her 40s with Graves disease.

This clonotype appeared many times. The CDR3 loop is CASSLAGTGGDGYTF. The CDR3 DNA sequence: TGTGCCAGCAGCTTAGCCGGGACAGGGGGAGATGGCTACACCTTC. The chain has TRBV11-2 and TRBJ1-2; 11 bases are a match to TRBD1. The V gene end was trimmed by 1 base and the J gene end by 6 bases; junction bases not matched to a gene: 4. CDR1 and CDR2 (germline): SGHAT, FQNNGV. The CDR3 is 15 amino acids.

The V call is TRBV19, the J call TRBJ2-1; D might be TRBD1 or TRBD2, each matching 5 bases. The CDR3 consists of 15 residues. V gave up 1 base and J gave up 1 base, with 8 bases separating them. Germline V gives CDR1 LNHDA, CDR2 SQIVND (reference sequence). In nucleotides, the CDR3 is TGTGCCAGTAGTATAGGTGGGGGTTCCTACAATGAGCAGTTCTTC. It codes for CASSIGGGSYNEQFF.

The chain uses TRBV4-1 and TRBJ2-2; TRBD2 aligns across 8 bases. J was trimmed by 7 bases and V by 1 base; bases with no gene match: 20. This CDR3 is 20 amino acids long. Germline V gene lookup returns CDR1 MGHRA and CDR2 YSYEKL. Here the CDR3 reads CASSQGPLRSGTASHGELFF. CDR3 DNA sequence: TGCGCCAGCAGCCAAGGCCCCCTCCGTAGCGGGACGGCTTCCCACGGGGAGCTGTTTTTT.

A few counts support this clonotype. CDR3 sequence reads: CASSVGPGNEKLFF. The CDR3, as DNA: TGCGCCAGCAGTGTGGGCCCGGGGAATGAAAAACTGTTTTTT. V is TRBV10-2 and J is TRBJ1-4; D gene unclear. This CDR3 has 14 residues. V was clipped by 4 bases and J by 5 bases, with 11 bases between them. The germline V gene encodes CDR1 WSHSY and CDR2 SAAADI.

In its sample, this clonotype was seen a few times. The J gene is TRBJ2-1, the V gene TRBV27, with 10 bases aligning to TRBD2. Trimming at V came to 7 bases and at J to 1 base, leaving 4 bases not matched to a gene. The CDR3 loop spans 15 amino acids. Germline V lookup: CDR1 MNHEY, CDR2 SMNVEV (reference sequence). CDR3: CASTVAGGSYNEQFF. The DNA for the CDR3 is TGTGCCAGCACTGTAGCGGGAGGATCCTACAATGAGCAGTTCTTC.

A word on this clonotype: A read error may account for a junction end that differs from germline. The CDR3 bases are TGCGTCAGCAGCCGGACTAGCGGGAGTGAGACCCAGTACTTC. Its translation: CVSSRTSGSETQYF. The genes are TRBV5-1 and TRBJ2-5; 13 bases match TRBD2. From germline, CDR1 is SGHRS and CDR2 YFSETQ. The CDR3 sequence is 14 residues long.

This clonotype has only a few counts. The CDR3 DNA is TGTGCCAGCAGCTTGGCCAGCGGGAGGCTCGGAGAGCAGTTCTTC. This codes for CASSLASGRLGEQFF. The J gene is TRBJ2-1, the V gene TRBV5-4; TRBD2 aligns across 9 bases. The CDR3 runs 15 residues. Germline V gene data show CDR1 as SGHNT and CDR2 as YYREEE (reference sequence). The junction had 8 bases not matched to a gene; V was cut back by 0 bases and J by 10 bases.

The sample holds a few counts of this clonotype. Since a much larger clone is just one base distant, this may be a read error. This chain links TRBV11-3 with TRBJ2-3; 8 bases agree with TRBD2. Germline-derived CDR1 and CDR2 are SGHNT and YENEEA. The CDR3 extends over 14 amino acids. Trimming at V came to 5 bases and at J to 1 base, leaving 2 bases not matched to a gene. The CDR3 loop is CASSPLAGTDTQYF. The CDR3 DNA reads as TGTGCCAGCAGCCCACTAGCGGGCACAGATACGCAGTATTTT. Full variable domain (missing parts from reference TRBV11-3 and TRBJ2-3): EAGVVQSPRYKIIEKKQPVAFWCNPISGHNTLYWYLQNLGQGPELLIRYENEEAVDDSQLPKDRFSAERLKGVDSTLKIQPAELGDSAVYLCASSPLAGTDTQYFGPGTRLTVL.

This clonotype was detected ten times or more. The chain carries TRBV29-1 and TRBJ2-7; 10 bases align to TRBD2. The CDR3 has 13 amino acids. Germline trimming cut 6 bases from V and 3 bases from J; bases unmatched to any gene: 5. Germline lookup yields CDR1 SQVTM and CDR2 ANQGSEA. The CDR3 nucleotides read TGCAGCGTCGCTAGCGGGAGAAGCTACGAGCAGTACTTC. This sequence encodes CSVASGRSYEQYF.

This clonotype was recorded many times. The J gene is TRBJ1-1, the V gene TRBV5-1; possible D gene TRBD1, 6 bases. The CDR3 has 14 residues. The germline V and J ends were trimmed by 1 base and 5 bases, with 12 bases remaining between them. Per germline, CDR1 SGHRS and CDR2 YFSETQ. CDR3 sequence (DNA): TGCGCCAGCAGCTTGCCCGGGGGGGCAACTGAAGCTTTCTTT. This sequence encodes CASSLPGGATEAFF.

This clonotype came up many times. The rearrangement links TRBV6-5 to TRBJ2-5, with D perhaps matching TRBD2 (6 bases). Between the trimmed V and J ends, which lost 2 bases and 2 bases, there was a span of 15 bases. CDR1 is MNHEY, CDR2 SVGAGI, per germline. This CDR3 spans 16 amino acids. The CDR3 DNA is TGTGCCAGCAGTTACCCCTTACTAGCAGATCAAGAGACCCAGTACTTC. Amino acid sequence: CASSYPLLADQETQYF.

On this clonotype: This clone may be a read error of a much larger clone one base away. The chain employs TRBV3-1 and TRBJ1-5; no clear D gene. The CDR3 runs to 13 residues. CDR1 and CDR2 from the germline V gene are LGHDT and YNNKEL (reference sequence). CDR3 DNA sequence: TGTGCCAGCAGCCAAGCCACTAATCAGCTCCAGCATTTT. It specifies CASSQATNQLQHF.

There are a few counts of this clonotype. CDR3 DNA sequence: TGTGCCAGCAGTCCCAGGGGAGGTCGTATTATCTATGGCTACACCTTC. Amino acid sequence: CASSPRGGRIIYGYTF. The chain couples TRBV6-1 to TRBJ1-2; perhaps TRBD1 as D (6 bases). Trimming took off 5 bases at V and 4 bases at J, with 20 bases between the two ends. Germline V gene lookup returns CDR1 MNHNS and CDR2 SASEGT. The CDR3 consists of 16 residues.

This clonotype was recorded many times. The chain carries TRBV16 and TRBJ2-7; the match to TRBD1 covers 7 bases. In germline, CDR1 is KGHSY, CDR2 FQNENV. With V trimmed by 3 bases and J by 3 bases, 5 bases remained unmatched. The CDR3 runs to 14 residues. The CDR3 loop is CASSQARQGYEQYF. DNA of the CDR3: TGTGCCAGCAGCCAGGCCAGACAGGGCTACGAGCAGTACTTC. The variable domain in full, with the rest retrieved from reference TRBV16 and TRBJ2-7, is GEEVAQTPKHLVRGEGQKAKLYCAPIKGHSYVFWYQQVLKNEFKFLISFQNENVFDETGMPKERFSAKCLPNSPCSLEIQATKLEDSAVYFCASSQARQGYEQYFGPGTRLTVT.

This clonotype was observed many times. The chain employs TRBV2 and TRBJ2-2; D is unclear. V was trimmed by 7 bases and J by 4 bases, leaving 13 bases between them. The CDR3 covers 14 residues. From germline, CDR1 is SNHLY and CDR2 FYNNEI. The CDR3 protein is CASTLVVGTGELFF. The DNA for the CDR3 is TGTGCCAGCACTCTCGTGGTGGGCACCGGGGAGCTGTTTTTT.

This clonotype was seen a few times. V usage is TRBV11-2 and J usage is TRBJ2-7; D call uncertain. Trimming left V 7 bases short and J 0 bases short, with 7 bases between. The length of the CDR3 is 12 residues. CDR1 is SGHAT and CDR2 is FQNNGV in the germline V gene. The CDR3 coding sequence is TGTGCCAGCACGGCAGACTCCTACGAGCAGTACGTC. Its protein product is CASTADSYEQYV.

This chain connects TRBV30 to TRBJ2-5; weak D call: TRBD2 (5 bases). CDR3 length: 13 amino acids. V lost 2 bases to trimming and J lost 5 bases, with 12 bases between them. Looked up from germline, CDR1 is GTSNPN and CDR2 is SVGIG (reference sequence). CDR3 region: CAWSFSDGETQYF. In nucleotides, the CDR3 is TGTGCCTGGAGTTTTAGCGACGGTGAGACCCAGTACTTC.

The chain has TRBV19 and TRBJ1-2; perhaps TRBD1 as D (5 bases). CDR1 is LNHDA, CDR2 SQIVND, per germline (reference sequence). V was shortened by 5 bases and J by 7 bases, with 23 bases between the two germline ends. The CDR3 is 16 amino acids. The DNA for the CDR3 is TGTGCCAGTAGTGTACTCCGGGACCCAGGAGGAGGTGGCTACACCTTC. This translates into CASSVLRDPGGGGYTF.

The V and J genes are TRBV20-1 and TRBJ1-1, with D possibly matching TRBD1 (5 bases). The CDR3 is 15 amino acids. Germline lookup yields CDR1 DFQATT and CDR2 SNEGSKA (reference sequence). Deletions cut 1 base from V and 0 bases from J, with 12 bases between. The CDR3 protein is CSARVLGRMNTEAFF. The CDR3 DNA follows: TGCAGTGCTAGAGTTCTGGGACGTATGAACACTGAAGCTTTCTTT.

On this clonotype itself: A read error is possible here, since a much larger clone lies one base away. This chain joins TRBV7-8 and TRBJ2-3; TRBD2 matches 10 bases. The CDR3 is 17 amino acids. Germline loops: CDR1 SGHVS, CDR2 FQNEAQ. The CDR3 region has the DNA TGTGCCAGCAGCTCCAGGACTAGCGGATTTAGCACAGGTACGCAGTATTTT. The encoded protein is CASSSRTSGFSTGTQYF.

In its sample, this clonotype was seen many times. CDR3 coding DNA: TGTGCCAGCAGTTCCAACTTTAATTCACCCCTCCACTTT. Residues: CASSSNFNSPLHF. The genes are TRBV28 and TRBJ1-6; no clear D. CDR1 and CDR2 from the germline V gene are MDHEN and SYDVKM. With 4 bases removed from V and 6 bases from J, the gap between germline ends came to 7 bases. This CDR3 comprises 13 residues.

In this sample, this clonotype turned up many times. This chain links TRBV2 with TRBJ1-5; the D gene is possibly TRBD1 (5 bases). The germline gives CDR1 SNHLY, CDR2 FYNNEI. With 0 bases removed from V and 9 bases from J, the gap between germline ends came to 9 bases. The CDR3 is 13 amino acids. The CDR3: CASSEALGGPQHF. CDR3 nucleotide sequence: TGTGCCAGCAGTGAAGCGCTTGGGGGGCCCCAGCATTTT.

With regard to this clonotype: The germline gene is not matched at one end of the junction; a read error may be the cause. The CDR3 DNA reads as TGTACCAGCGGGTACAGTTCCTACGAGCAGTACTTC. It translates to CTSGYSSYEQYF. The chain carries TRBV12-3 or TRBV12-4 and TRBJ2-7; TRBD2 might be the D (6 bases). The CDR3 totals 12 residues.

The sample holds a few counts of this clonotype. The rearrangement joins TRBV5-1 to TRBJ2-7; 8 nucleotides agree with TRBD2. Losses at the gene ends were 7 bases for V and 4 bases for J; bases not matched to a gene: 10. CDR3 size: 14 residues. Germline V gives CDR1 SGHRS, CDR2 YFSETQ. CDR3 in DNA: TGCGCCAGCCCCGGGCAGCGGGAGAAGTACGAGCAGTACTTC. Protein: CASPGQREKYEQYF.

This clonotype was recorded many times. The rearrangement links TRBV11-1 to TRBJ2-1; unclear D gene. The V and J ends lost 1 base and 2 bases respectively, with 6 bases between them. Germline-derived CDR1 and CDR2 are SGHAT and FQDESV (reference sequence). There are 14 residues in the CDR3. The chain's CDR3 is CASSLGSPYNEQFF. Here the CDR3 DNA reads TGTGCCAGCAGCTTAGGATCCCCCTACAATGAGCAGTTCTTC.

This clonotype showed up just a few times. A single base separates this from a much larger clone, so it may be a read error. The final CDR3 position lacks the conserved phenylalanine or tryptophan, pointing to a likely read error. The V gene is TRBV27, the J gene TRBJ2-6; D not resolved. Germline CDR1 is MNHEY and CDR2 is SMNVEV (reference sequence). With 7 bases removed from V and 1 base from J, the gap between germline ends came to 8 bases. There are 14 residues in the CDR3. The DNA for the CDR3 is TGTGCCAGCAAGTCCCCTTCTGGGGCCAACGTCCTGACTTCC. It is translated as CASKSPSGANVLTS.

This clonotype has a count of ten or more. The rearrangement uses TRBV20-1 and TRBJ2-5, with D possibly matching TRBD2 (6 bases). CDR1 DFQATT and CDR2 SNEGSKA come from the germline V gene (reference sequence). V dropped 6 bases and J dropped 1 base, with 9 bases sitting between them. The CDR3 is 12 residues long. The CDR3 region is CSANGGQETQYF. In DNA form, the CDR3 reads TGCAGTGCCAACGGGGGCCAAGAGACCCAGTACTTC.

CDR3 loop: CASSAGGSGTYNEQFF. The CDR3 DNA sequence: TGTGCCAGCAGCGCCGGCGGAAGCGGGACCTACAATGAGCAGTTCTTC. The J gene is TRBJ2-1, the V gene TRBV9; 7 bases agree with TRBD2. CDR3 size: 16 residues. J was trimmed by 2 bases and V by 3 bases; bases with no gene match: 8. Germline-derived CDR1 and CDR2 are SGDLS and YYNGEE.

Ten or more counts support this clonotype. The V gene is TRBV28, the J gene TRBJ2-1; 15 bases line up with TRBD2. Germline trimming cut 3 bases from V and 5 bases from J; bases unmatched to any gene: 11. Germline V CDR1 and CDR2: MDHEN, SYDVKM. The CDR3 is made up of 19 amino acids. The CDR3 DNA reads TGTGCCAGCAGTTTGCGGACTAGCGGGAGGGCCATCCTCGACAATGAGCAGTTCTTC. Protein sequence: CASSLRTSGRAILDNEQFF.

This clonotype was detected many times. The chain joins TRBV11-3 to TRBJ2-1; D is unclear. The CDR3 is 16 amino acids. CDR1 and CDR2 from the germline V gene are SGHNT and YENEEA. The germline V and J ends were trimmed by 2 bases and 4 bases, with 15 bases remaining between them. The CDR3 coding sequence is TGTGCCAGCAGCTTATTGTATGCGGAATCTTACAATGAGCAGTTCTTC. It encodes CASSLLYAESYNEQFF.

This clonotype was counted many times. CDR3 protein: CASRSSKAGDTQYF. CDR3 coding DNA: TGTGCCAGCAGGTCCTCCAAAGCCGGCGATACGCAGTATTTT. The chain has TRBV12-3 or TRBV12-4 and TRBJ2-3; D is uncertain. The V end lost 6 bases, the J end lost 6 bases, and 16 bases lay between the germline ends. The CDR3 totals 14 residues.

The rearrangement joins TRBV7-9 to TRBJ2-3; unclear D gene. The CDR3 covers 13 residues. CDR1 and CDR2 from the germline V gene are SEHNR and FQNEAQ (reference sequence). V was clipped by 5 bases and J by 3 bases, with 9 bases between them. The CDR3 here is CASSKLETDTQYF. The CDR3 DNA follows: TGTGCCAGCAGCAAATTGGAGACAGATACGCAGTATTTT.